One sample yielded the 6 T cell receptor beta chains listed below, sequenced in a study of blood T cells in healthy people across ages. Next came a second PCR, run for about 7 to 12 cycles, which used a sample-barcoded 5' primer along with a J-beta primer mix. TCRdb redid the calling of the 5' RACE reads with MiXCR, one entry per CDR3 protein. This sample has more than 1.4 million distinct CDR3 sequences; around 39% occur once, and the top ten carry 7.9%. The sequenced sample was blood. The receptor set was obtained from a woman aged 18-29 years in good health.

Only one count was recorded for this clonotype. This sequence joins TRBV5-1 and TRBJ2-5; D might be TRBD1 or TRBD2, each matching 5 bases. Trimming took off 1 base at V and 11 bases at J, with 21 bases between the two ends. The CDR3 is 15 residues long. In germline, CDR1 is SGHRS, CDR2 YFSETQ. The CDR3 coding sequence is TGCGCCAGCAGCTTGTTCCGGGACCCTCGCAGTGAGCAGTACTTC. This codes for CASSLFRDPRSEQYF.

V gene TRBV20-1 combines with J gene TRBJ1-5, with 7 positions matching TRBD1. There are 14 residues in the CDR3. J was trimmed by 5 bases and V by 5 bases; bases with no gene match: 9. Germline values: CDR1 DFQATT, CDR2 SNEGSKA (reference sequence). CDR3 sequence: CSAQTGSVDQPQHF. The CDR3 bases are TGCAGTGCTCAGACAGGGTCGGTCGATCAGCCCCAGCATTTT.

This clonotype has only a few counts. V usage is TRBV7-8 and J usage is TRBJ1-5, with D perhaps TRBD1 (6 bases). This CDR3 has 18 residues. The V end lost 2 bases, the J end lost 2 bases, and 19 bases lay between the germline ends. Germline assignment: CDR1 SGHVS and CDR2 FQNEAQ. CDR3 sequence: CASSLKGGPGLGNQPQHF. CDR3 sequence (DNA): TGTGCCAGCAGCTTAAAGGGGGGGCCGGGGCTAGGCAATCAGCCCCAGCATTTT.

This clonotype was recorded a few times. The chain carries TRBV10-3 and TRBJ1-2; a weak D match, TRBD1 (5 bases). The V end lost 2 bases, the J end lost 5 bases, and 9 bases lay between the germline ends. Germline V gives CDR1 ENHRY, CDR2 SYGVKD. CDR3 length: 13 amino acids. The CDR3 loop is CAISEGRVYGYTF. CDR3 coding DNA: TGTGCCATCAGTGAGGGCAGGGTTTATGGCTACACCTTC.

A few counts support this clonotype. V and J are TRBV6-2 or TRBV6-3 and TRBJ1-2; D may be TRBD1 (6 bases). With 0 bases removed from V and 8 bases from J, the gap between germline ends came to 19 bases. There are 16 residues in the CDR3. Germline V gene data show CDR1 as MNHEY and CDR2 as SVGEGT. CDR3 in amino acids: CASSYSETGRYDGYTF. For the CDR3, the DNA is TGTGCCAGCAGTTACTCGGAAACAGGGCGGTACGACGGCTACACCTTC.

This clonotype was observed a handful of times. This chain uses TRBV25-1 with TRBJ1-1, with D unresolved. The length of the CDR3 is 14 residues. V was clipped by 4 bases and J by 2 bases, with 11 bases between them. CDR1 is MGHDK and CDR2 is SYGVNS in the germline V gene. The CDR3, as DNA: TGTGCCAGCAGTGTCTCGGGGTCTAACACTGAAGCTTTCTTT. Residues: CASSVSGSNTEAFF.